This T cell receptor (beta chain) was captured by sequencing in a study of T cells in Graves' hyperthyroidism and ophthalmopathy. Overall study context: Once the initial diagnosis was made, peripheral blood was obtained before any treatment.

Amplification yielded TCR beta CDR3 regions, with RNA transcripts as the source. HTBI primers drove first-round RT-PCR of the TCR CDR3. TCRdb itself ran the multiplex PCR reads through MiXCR, one entry per CDR3 protein. The repertoire includes approximately 300,000 distinct CDR3 sequences, around 20% of them detected once, and 39% sits in the top ten. J lost 1 base, V lost 0 bases, and 1 base had no gene match. The germline gives CDR1 SGHRS, CDR2 YFSETQ. This CDR3 comprises 16 residues. This clonotype was detected many times. The study included ophthalmopathy patients with Clinical Activity Score at least 3, NOSPECS grade at least 4 and duration under 3 months.

Sequencing was carried out using blood. This chain uses TRBV5-1 with TRBJ2-1; 10 bases align to TRBD2. The receptor was isolated from a man aged 50-60 years with Graves' ophthalmopathy. CDR3 in amino acids: CASSLATSGSYNEQFF. The CDR3 DNA reads as TGCGCCAGCAGCTTGGCGACTAGCGGGTCCTACAATGAGCAGTTCTTC.